One T cell receptor beta chain is described in this entry. This CDR3 is built from 14 residues. Germline assignment: CDR1 LGHNA and CDR2 YSLEER. Trimming took off 0 bases at V and 9 bases at J, with 14 bases between the two ends. This specimen belongs to a study of OX40 agonist ivuxolimab in advanced cancers. Study-level information: One hepatocellular carcinoma and a couple of cutaneous melanoma patients partially responded.

The protocol was immunoSEQ multiplex PCR, while the TCRdb copy is restricted to in-frame clones and leaves out a portion. The sample holds about 40,000 clones; about 89% are singletons and the top ten take about 13%. The specimen comprised CD4+ or CD8+ T cells sorted from blood, sampled in a trial of the OX40 agonist ivuxolimab. The chain joins TRBV4-3 to TRBJ1-2; D unresolved. This TCR derives from an adult with an advanced solid tumor such as melanoma, head and neck, liver or kidney cancer. CDR3: CASSQDFAEASYTF. DNA of the CDR3: TGCGCCAGCAGCCAAGATTTTGCGGAGGCAAGCTACACCTTC.